This T cell receptor (beta chain) is from a study of blood T cell repertoires in COVID-19. CDR1 and CDR2 (germline): SGHTA, FQGNSA. Trimming removed 8 bases from V and 4 bases from J; junction bases left unmatched: 11. The CDR3 is 15 residues long. The method was immunoSEQ multiplex PCR; TCRdb's version includes in-frame clones alone and lacks a portion of them. The profile shows some 150,000 clones, around nine tenths of them singletons. The chain has TRBV7-2 and TRBJ2-3; 8 positions match TRBD2. Sequenced input: peripheral blood. The TCR sequence derives from a woman aged 45-60 years with active or convalescent COVID-19. CDR3 loop: CASVLTREAADTQYF. Written as DNA, the CDR3 is TGTGCCAGCGTTCTGACGCGGGAGGCGGCAGATACGCAGTATTTT. Filled out from reference TRBV7-2 and TRBJ2-3, the complete variable domain reads GAGVSQSPSNKVTEKGKDVELRCDPISGHTALYWYRQSLGQGLEFLIYFQGNSAPDKSGLPSDRFSAERTGGSVSTLTIQRTQQEDSAVYLCASVLTREAADTQYFGPGTRLTVL.